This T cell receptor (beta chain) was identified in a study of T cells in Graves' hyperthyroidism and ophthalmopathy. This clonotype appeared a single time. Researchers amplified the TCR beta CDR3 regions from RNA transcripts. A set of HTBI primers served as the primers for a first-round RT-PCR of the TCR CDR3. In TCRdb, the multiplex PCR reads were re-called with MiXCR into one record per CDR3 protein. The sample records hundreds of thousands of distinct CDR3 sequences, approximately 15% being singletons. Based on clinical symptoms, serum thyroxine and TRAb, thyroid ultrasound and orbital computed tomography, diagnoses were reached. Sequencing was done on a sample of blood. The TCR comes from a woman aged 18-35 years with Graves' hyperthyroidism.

The CDR3 loop reads CASSFGQGALMNTEAFF. The CDR3 DNA reads TGTGCCAGCAGCTTTGGACAGGGAGCACTGATGAACACTGAAGCTTTCTTT. The gene calls are TRBV7-2 and TRBJ1-1, with 8 bases identical to TRBD1. The V gene end was trimmed by 3 bases and the J gene end by 0 bases; junction bases not matched to a gene: 9. Germline values: CDR1 SGHTA, CDR2 FQGNSA. This CDR3 has 17 amino acids.